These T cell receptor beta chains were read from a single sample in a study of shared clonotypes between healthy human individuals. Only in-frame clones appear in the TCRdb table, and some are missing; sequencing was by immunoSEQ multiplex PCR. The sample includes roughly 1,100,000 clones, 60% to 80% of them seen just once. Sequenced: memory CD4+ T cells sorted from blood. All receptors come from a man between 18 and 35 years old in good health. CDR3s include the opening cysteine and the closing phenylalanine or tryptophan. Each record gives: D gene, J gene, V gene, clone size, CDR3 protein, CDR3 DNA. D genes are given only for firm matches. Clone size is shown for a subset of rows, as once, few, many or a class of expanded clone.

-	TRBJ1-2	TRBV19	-	CASRIAPNYGYTF	TGTGCCAGTAGAATTGCACCTAACTATGGCTACACCTTC
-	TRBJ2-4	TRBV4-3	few	CASSQVGGGKGNIQYF	TGCGCCAGCAGCCAAGTGGGCGGCGGGAAGGGGAACATTCAGTACTTC
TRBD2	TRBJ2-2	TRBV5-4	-	CASSLGTSDAGELFF	TGTGCCAGCAGCCTAGGGACTAGCGACGCCGGGGAGCTGTTTTTT
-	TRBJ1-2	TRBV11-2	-	CASSLDRGGYTF	TGTGCCAGCAGCTTAGACAGGGGTGGCTACACCTTC
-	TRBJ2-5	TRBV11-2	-	CASKGGAGLETAGTQYF	TGTGCCAGCAAGGGGGGGGCCGGGCTGGAGACCGCAGGGACCCAGTACTTC
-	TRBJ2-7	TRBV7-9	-	CASSFQGNTYEQYF	TGTGCCAGCAGCTTTCAAGGGAACACCTACGAGCAGTACTTC
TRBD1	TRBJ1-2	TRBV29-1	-	CSARTGSGYGYTF	TGCAGCGCGAGGACAGGCTCGGGCTATGGCTACACCTTC
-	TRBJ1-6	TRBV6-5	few	CASSYSQGSNSPLHF	TGTGCCAGCAGTTACTCGCAGGGTTCTAATTCACCCCTCCACTTT
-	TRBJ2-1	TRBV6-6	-	CATLALPYNEQFF	TGTGCCACCCTAGCCCTTCCATACAATGAGCAGTTCTTC
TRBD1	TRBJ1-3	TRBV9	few	CASSPPSGQGWGNTIYF	TGTGCCAGCAGCCCCCCCTCTGGACAGGGCTGGGGAAACACCATATATTTT
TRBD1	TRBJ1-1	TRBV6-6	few	CASSNQGGTEAFF	TGTGCCAGCAGTAACCAGGGGGGCACTGAAGCTTTCTTT
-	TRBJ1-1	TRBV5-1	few	CASSHGDTEAFF	TGCGCCAGCAGCCATGGGGACACTGAAGCTTTCTTT
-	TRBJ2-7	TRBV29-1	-	CSVAGGAAKGSYEQYF	TGCAGCGTCGCGGGCGGGGCCGCAAAGGGATCCTACGAGCAGTACTTC
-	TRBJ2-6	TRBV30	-	CAWSGQGGPGANVLTF	TGTGCCTGGAGTGGACAGGGAGGCCCTGGGGCCAACGTCCTGACTTTC
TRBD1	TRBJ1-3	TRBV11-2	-	CASSLSTGVGNTIYF	TGTGCCAGCAGCTTGTCAACAGGGGTCGGAAACACCATATATTTT
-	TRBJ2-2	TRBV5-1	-	CAPIGHPANTGELFF	TGCGCCCCTATTGGACACCCTGCGAACACCGGGGAGCTGTTTTTT
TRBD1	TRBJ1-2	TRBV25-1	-	CASRPTGGTYGYTF	TGTGCCAGCAGGCCGACAGGGGGCACTTATGGCTACACCTTC
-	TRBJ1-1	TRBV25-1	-	CASSEAVGTEAFF	TGTGCCAGCAGTGAGGCAGTAGGCACTGAAGCTTTCTTT
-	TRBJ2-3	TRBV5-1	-	CASNREVVGADTQYF	TGCGCCAGCAATAGGGAGGTGGTTGGCGCAGATACGCAGTATTTT
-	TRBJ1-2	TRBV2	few	CASSELLGSGYTF	TGTGCCAGCAGTGAACTGCTGGGAAGTGGCTACACCTTC
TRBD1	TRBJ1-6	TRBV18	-	CASSPTGDGSPLHF	TGTGCCAGCTCACCGACAGGGGACGGTTCACCCCTCCACTTT
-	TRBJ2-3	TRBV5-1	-	CASSPEASTDTQYF	TGCGCCAGCAGTCCGGAGGCGAGCACAGATACGCAGTATTTT
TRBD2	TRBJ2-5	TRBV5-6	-	CASSPPPSGTYQETQYF	TGTGCCAGCAGCCCACCTCCTAGCGGGACCTATCAAGAGACCCAGTACTTC
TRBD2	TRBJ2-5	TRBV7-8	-	CASSFWTSVYQETQYF	TGTGCCAGCAGCTTTTGGACTAGCGTGTACCAAGAGACCCAGTACTTC
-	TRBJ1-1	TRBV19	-	CASSPGPKYTEAFF	TGTGCCAGCTCCCCGGGGCCCAAATACACTGAAGCTTTCTTT